One sample yielded the 31 T cell receptor beta chains listed below, sequenced in a study of radiotherapy plus CTLA-4 blockade in lung cancer. This table comes from immunoSEQ multiplex PCR, and its TCRdb copy is limited to in-frame clones, with some not included. This table has roughly 80,000 clones, over 70% appearing once. This sample comprised peripheral blood, obtained from a patient treated with radiotherapy plus ipilimumab. These TCRs come from a human donor with non-small cell lung cancer who had a partial response to radiotherapy plus ipilimumab. Some clones in this sample may be carry-over from other donors' samples.

CDR3 sequence (DNA): TGCGCCAGCAGCCAAGAACTTATGAACACTGAAGCTTTCTTT. It yields the protein CASSQELMNTEAFF. The chain joins TRBV4-1 to TRBJ1-1; D remains unclear. The CDR3 loop spans 14 amino acids. The germline CDR1 and CDR2 sequences are MGHRA and YSYEKL. V lost 0 bases, J lost 0 bases, and 5 bases lay in between.

The chain combines TRBV5-4 with TRBJ2-5, with no clear D. Germline V gene lookup returns CDR1 SGHNT and CDR2 YYREEE (reference sequence). The CDR3 contains 14 residues. Trimming removed 1 base from V and 1 base from J, with 8 bases in between. The CDR3 here is CASSLRSGQETQYF. CDR3 in DNA: TGTGCCAGCAGCTTGAGGTCGGGCCAAGAGACCCAGTACTTC.

The J gene is TRBJ1-2, the V gene TRBV6-6, with no clear D. V gave up 2 bases and J gave up 7 bases, with 11 bases separating them. Germline CDR1 and CDR2: MNHNY and SVGAGI (reference sequence). The CDR3 is 13 residues long. The CDR3 loop reads CASSYTVTGGYTF. The CDR3 DNA is TGTGCCAGCAGTTACACGGTGACGGGTGGCTACACCTTC.

This clone was detected only a few times. V usage is TRBV27 and J usage is TRBJ2-1; D is unresolved. Trimming took 3 bases from V and 0 from J, leaving 6 bases between them. Looked up from germline, CDR1 is MNHEY and CDR2 is SMNVEV (reference sequence). This CDR3 contains 14 residues. The chain's CDR3 is CASSFLSSYNEQFF. The CDR3, as DNA: TGTGCCAGCAGTTTTCTATCCTCCTACAATGAGCAGTTCTTC.

V gene TRBV4-3 combines with J gene TRBJ1-1; no definite D call. The CDR3 extends over 14 amino acids. Per germline, CDR1 LGHNA and CDR2 YSLEER. Deletions cut 0 bases from V and 0 bases from J, with 5 bases between. CDR3 coding DNA: TGCGCCAGCAGCCAAGACAGTCTGAACACTGAAGCTTTCTTT. This codes for CASSQDSLNTEAFF.

This clone was found a few times. V usage is TRBV28 and J usage is TRBJ1-5, with unresolved D. Germline CDR1 reads MDHEN; CDR2 reads SYDVKM. The V end was cut by 6 bases, the J end by 3 bases, with 15 bases between. The CDR3 sequence is 15 residues long. The CDR3 is CASSPSGSYNQPQHF. CDR3 nucleotide sequence: TGTGCCAGCAGCCCATCCGGGAGCTACAATCAGCCCCAGCATTTT.

CDR3 bases: TGTGCCAGCAGCCCACGAAGGCCACGGGATTGCAATCAGCCCCAGCATTTT. Protein product: CASSPRRPRDCNQPQHF. The chain combines TRBV7-3 with TRBJ1-5; no clear D gene. The germline V gene encodes CDR1 SGHTA and CDR2 FQGTGA. V gave up 5 bases and J gave up 2 bases, with 19 bases separating them. The CDR3 has 17 amino acids.

The chain carries TRBV7-2 and TRBJ2-1, with D possibly TRBD2 on 5 matching bases. The germline V gene has CDR1 SGHTA and CDR2 FQGNSA. The CDR3 runs to 16 residues. The ends were cut back, 4 bases at V and 1 base at J, with 14 bases in the middle. This CDR3 is CASSSLPGGSYNEQFF. The CDR3 nucleotides are TGTGCCAGCAGCTCACTCCCCGGCGGGTCCTACAATGAGCAGTTCTTC. Complete variable domain (other parts from reference TRBV7-2 and TRBJ2-1): GAGVSQSPSNKVTEKGKDVELRCDPISGHTALYWYRQSLGQGLEFLIYFQGNSAPDKSGLPSDRFSAERTGGSVSTLTIQRTQQEDSAVYLCASSSLPGGSYNEQFFGPGTRLTVL.

This chain links TRBV7-3 with TRBJ2-3, with unresolved D. Germline assignment: CDR1 SGHTA and CDR2 FQGTGA. Trimming left V 4 bases short and J 6 bases short, with 11 bases between. CDR3 length: 13 residues. The CDR3, as DNA: TGTGCCAGCAGCTCCCACGGGTGGGATACGCAGTATTTT. It is translated as CASSSHGWDTQYF.

This clone was detected once. The DNA for the CDR3 is TGTGCCAGCAGCCCCACATCACACCTTAGCAATCAGCCCCAGCATTTT. Protein: CASSPTSHLSNQPQHF. The chain employs TRBV7-2 and TRBJ1-5; D is unresolved. In germline, CDR1 is SGHTA, CDR2 FQGNSA. Trimming shortened V by 5 bases and J by 0 bases, and 14 bases separated the two germline ends. The CDR3 consists of 16 residues.

The CDR3 is CASMGSGGLTGELFF. Written as DNA, the CDR3 is TGTGCCAGCATGGGTAGCGGGGGATTAACCGGGGAGCTGTTTTTT. The chain links TRBV2 to TRBJ2-2; 9 bases match TRBD2. The CDR3 totals 15 residues. Germline CDR1 reads SNHLY; CDR2 reads FYNNEI. V shed 7 bases, J shed 5 bases, and the junction held 8 bases outside the gene matches. Supplemented by reference TRBV2 and TRBJ2-2, the full variable domain reads EPEVTQTPSHQVTQMGQEVILRCVPISNHLYFYWYRQILGQKVEFLVSFYNNEISEKSEIFDDQFSVERPDGSNFTLKIRSTKLEDSAMYFCASMGSGGLTGELFFGEGSRLTVL.

The chain recombines TRBV2 with TRBJ2-1, with D possibly matching TRBD1 (6 bases). The V gene's germline CDR1 is SNHLY and CDR2 FYNNEI. Trimming took 8 bases from V and 3 from J, leaving 20 bases between them. The CDR3 is 16 residues long. The CDR3 sequence is CASDYFRGHNYNEQFF. The CDR3 DNA is TGTGCCAGCGACTATTTTAGGGGACACAACTACAATGAGCAGTTCTTC.

The chain employs TRBV5-1 and TRBJ2-1; the D gene is possibly TRBD1 (6 bases). The V end lost 5 bases, the J end lost 2 bases, and 17 bases lay between the germline ends. The V gene's germline CDR1 is SGHRS and CDR2 YFSETQ. CDR3 length: 16 residues. This chain's CDR3 is CASSMGTTRTYNEQFF. As DNA, the CDR3 is TGCGCCAGCAGTATGGGGACAACCCGTACCTACAATGAGCAGTTCTTC.

This clone is judged medium-sized (0.01 to 0.1%). The chain recombines TRBV28 with TRBJ1-6, with 7 nucleotides matching TRBD1. The trim removed 7 bases at V and 6 bases at J, leaving 9 bases unmatched. CDR3 size: 15 residues. CDR1 and CDR2 (germline): MDHEN, SYDVKM. The CDR3 region has the DNA TGTGCCAGCACTCTGACAGGGAGTTTTAATTCACCCCTCCACTTT. This gives the protein CASTLTGSFNSPLHF.

The chain links TRBV6-5 to TRBJ1-4; possible D gene TRBD1, 5 bases. Germline V gene data show CDR1 as MNHEY and CDR2 as SVGAGI. The CDR3 contains 14 residues. Deletions cut 5 bases from V and 6 bases from J, with 13 bases between. This CDR3 reads CASSIGRGHEKLFF. For the CDR3, the DNA is TGTGCCAGCAGTATCGGAAGGGGTCATGAAAAACTGTTTTTT.

The V gene is TRBV4-1, the J gene TRBJ2-2; D possibly corresponds to TRBD2 (6 bases). This CDR3 has 15 residues. V lost 3 bases and J 1 base, leaving 9 bases between the germline ends. CDR1 MGHRA and CDR2 YSYEKL come from the germline V gene. This CDR3 is CASSQGGLNTGELFF. CDR3 DNA sequence: TGCGCCAGCAGCCAGGGGGGACTGAACACCGGGGAGCTGTTTTTT.

V usage is TRBV20-1 and J usage is TRBJ2-4, with 7 bases fitting TRBD2. The J segment lost 7 bases and the V segment lost 6 bases, leaving 3 bases of the junction unmatched. The CDR3 is 11 amino acids. Germline V lookup: CDR1 DFQATT, CDR2 SNEGSKA (reference sequence). The CDR3 protein is CSAPRGNIQYF. CDR3 bases: TGCAGTGCCCCGCGGGGGAACATTCAGTACTTC.

This clone occurred once. The V and J genes are TRBV7-3 and TRBJ2-2; tentative D call: TRBD1 (6 bases). This CDR3 is built from 16 residues. The V and J ends lost 4 bases and 1 base respectively, with 13 bases between them. Germline-derived CDR1 and CDR2 are SGHTA and FQGTGA. This chain's CDR3 is CASSSTPTGNTGELFF. CDR3 nucleotides: TGTGCCAGCAGCTCAACCCCGACAGGGAACACCGGGGAGCTGTTTTTT. The full variable domain, completed using reference TRBV7-3 and TRBJ2-2, is GAGVSQTPSNKVTEKGKYVELRCDPISGHTALYWYRQSLGQGPEFLIYFQGTGAADDSGLPNDRFFAVRPEGSVSTLKIQRTERGDSAVYLCASSSTPTGNTGELFFGEGSRLTVL.

This clone has a single count. The rearrangement links TRBV5-6 to TRBJ1-5; unclear D gene. Germline CDR1 SGHDT, CDR2 YYEEEE. V gave up 1 base and J gave up 7 bases, with 12 bases separating them. The CDR3 spans 14 residues. CDR3 coding DNA: TGTGCCAGCAGCTTGCGGGGTTTAGGGCAGCCCCAGCATTTT. This sequence encodes CASSLRGLGQPQHF.

The chain couples TRBV25-1 to TRBJ2-3, with D uncertain. CDR1 MGHDK and CDR2 SYGVNS come from the germline V gene. The length of the CDR3 is 15 residues. V gave up 4 bases and J gave up 2 bases, with 13 bases separating them. This chain's CDR3 is CASSGHRPYTDTQYF. CDR3 coding DNA: TGTGCCAGCAGTGGACACCGGCCTTACACAGATACGCAGTATTTT.

The V call is TRBV6-5, the J call TRBJ2-7; D not resolved. V lost 6 bases and J lost 7, with 13 bases in between. The CDR3 is 12 residues long. CDR1 and CDR2 from the germline V gene are MNHEY and SVGAGI. CDR3 loop: CASSSLAAEQYF. CDR3 nucleotides: TGTGCCAGCAGCTCACTCGCGGCGGAGCAGTACTTC.

V gene TRBV5-8 combines with J gene TRBJ2-5; D possibly corresponds to TRBD2 (6 bases). Germline-derived CDR1 and CDR2 are SGHTS and YDEGEE. The CDR3 has 17 residues. Trimming pared 4 bases from V and 0 bases from J, leaving 19 bases between. The CDR3 sequence: CASSGGSGLKHQETQYF. The CDR3 coding sequence is TGTGCCAGCAGCGGGGGGTCGGGACTGAAACACCAAGAGACCCAGTACTTC.

The chain uses TRBV5-1 and TRBJ1-3, with D possibly TRBD1 on 6 matching bases. Germline V lookup: CDR1 SGHRS, CDR2 YFSETQ. This CDR3 region has 16 residues. Trimming cost V 3 bases and J 0 bases, with 13 bases left between them. The CDR3 here is CASSSRDKISGNTIYF. CDR3 DNA sequence: TGCGCCAGCAGCTCACGGGACAAGATCTCTGGAAACACCATATATTTT.

The chain recombines TRBV2 with TRBJ2-3; TRBD2 aligns across 11 bases. The V gene's germline CDR1 is SNHLY and CDR2 FYNNEI. J gave up 3 bases and V 5 bases, and 1 base lay outside the gene matches. The CDR3 consists of 14 residues. The CDR3: CASSRLAGTDTQYF. The CDR3 DNA reads as TGTGCCAGCAGTAGACTAGCGGGAACAGATACGCAGTATTTT.

This clone was counted between two and nine times. The chain links TRBV7-9 to TRBJ1-1, with a possible D match to TRBD1 (5 bases). This CDR3 spans 14 amino acids. Germline V CDR1 and CDR2: SEHNR, FQNEAQ (reference sequence). Trimming shortened V by 7 bases and J by 2 bases, and 14 bases separated the two germline ends. The CDR3, as DNA: TGTGCCAGCACCCCAGGTCGGACAAACACTGAAGCTTTCTTT. This encodes CASTPGRTNTEAFF.

The V and J genes are TRBV28 and TRBJ2-2; D is unclear. V dropped 11 bases and J dropped 0 bases, with 10 bases sitting between them. From germline, CDR1 is MDHEN and CDR2 SYDVKM. This CDR3 has 13 amino acids. The CDR3: CAVRSTNTGELFF. CDR3 DNA sequence: TGTGCCGTTCGGTCTACGAACACCGGGGAGCTGTTTTTT.

This clone was observed a single time. This sequence joins TRBV30 and TRBJ1-5, with 10 bases lining up with TRBD1. With 3 bases clipped from V and 4 bases from J, the junction kept 6 bases outside the gene matches. Germline V CDR1 and CDR2: GTSNPN, SVGIG (reference sequence). The length of the CDR3 is 15 residues. As DNA, the CDR3 is TGTGCCTGGAGGGGGACAGGGGTCGGTAATCAGCCCCAGCATTTT. Its translation is CAWRGTGVGNQPQHF.

This chain connects TRBV9 to TRBJ2-2; 7 bases align to TRBD2. This CDR3 spans 17 amino acids. CDR1 is SGDLS and CDR2 is YYNGEE in the germline V gene. The V and J ends lost 4 bases and 4 bases, in that order; junction bases with no gene match: 13. The CDR3 protein is CASSPTEQRGGTGELFF. CDR3 DNA sequence: TGTGCCAGCAGCCCGACAGAACAGCGGGGTGGCACCGGGGAGCTGTTTTTT.

The chain employs TRBV19 and TRBJ2-7; possibly TRBD1 for D (6 bases). The CDR3 sequence is 15 residues long. Trimming took 5 bases from V and 1 from J, leaving 15 bases between them. From germline, CDR1 is LNHDA and CDR2 SQIVND (reference sequence). The CDR3 DNA is TGTGCCAGTAGTCCACAGGGCGATAATTCCTACGAGCAGTACTTC. It codes for CASSPQGDNSYEQYF.

This clone has more than one count but fewer than ten. V usage is TRBV4-2 and J usage is TRBJ1-6, with 7 bases lining up with TRBD1. CDR3 size: 14 residues. V gave up 4 bases and J gave up 6 bases; unmatched junction bases: 3. Germline V CDR1 and CDR2: LGHNA, YNFKEQ. DNA for the CDR3: TGTGCCAGCAGCCTCCGACAGGGTAATTCACCCCTCCACTTT. The encoded protein is CASSLRQGNSPLHF.

A few counts support this clone. The rearrangement links TRBV5-8 to TRBJ1-6, with a weak D call TRBD1 (5 bases). The V gene lost 7 bases and the J gene lost 7 bases, with 18 bases spanning the gap. The CDR3 spans 15 residues. CDR1 and CDR2 from the germline V gene are SGHTS and YDEGEE. The CDR3 coding sequence is TGTGCCAGCGACCTTCCGGACATGATAAATTCACCCCTCCACTTT. Its translation is CASDLPDMINSPLHF.